This TCR beta chain was found in a study of blood T cells in healthy people across ages. A J-beta primer mix and a sample-barcoded 5' primer were used in a second PCR of about 7 to 12 cycles. TCRdb recomputed calls from the 5' RACE reads with MiXCR, one row per CDR3 protein. The sample holds about 800,000 distinct CDR3 sequences, around 25% seen once. This sample was shared with a second study, whose subject was T cells of mothers and their children. From that paper: The TCR beta CDR3 read count exceeded 8.5 million for each mother and was several million for each child.

Sequencing input: blood. The TCR was taken from a boy aged 10-17 years in good health.

The CDR3 reads CSSRRGLDNEQFF. The CDR3 DNA reads TGCAGTTCCCGGAGGGGACTGGACAATGAGCAGTTCTTC. The chain has TRBV20-1 and TRBJ2-1; D perhaps matches TRBD2 (6 bases). V lost 8 bases and J 5 bases, leaving 16 bases between the germline ends. CDR1 and CDR2 (germline): DFQATT, SNEGSKA (reference sequence). The CDR3 is 13 amino acids.